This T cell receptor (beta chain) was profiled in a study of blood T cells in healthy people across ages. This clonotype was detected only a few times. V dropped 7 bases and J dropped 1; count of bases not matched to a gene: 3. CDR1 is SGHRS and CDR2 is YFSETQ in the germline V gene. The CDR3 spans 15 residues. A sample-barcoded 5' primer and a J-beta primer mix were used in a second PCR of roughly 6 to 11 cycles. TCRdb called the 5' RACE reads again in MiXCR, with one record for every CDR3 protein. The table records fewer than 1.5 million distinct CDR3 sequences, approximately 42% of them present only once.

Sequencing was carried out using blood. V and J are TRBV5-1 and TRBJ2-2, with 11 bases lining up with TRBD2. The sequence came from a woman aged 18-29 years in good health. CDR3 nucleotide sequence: TGCGCCAGCTCGGGACTAGCGGTGAACACCGGGGAGCTGTTTTTT. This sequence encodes CASSGLAVNTGELFF.